The clone carrying this T cell receptor beta chain was picked up a small number of times. Plating of about 200,000 CFSE-labeled responder cells was done together with about 200,000 irradiated, violet-dye-labeled stimulator cells. This specimen comes from a study of graft-versus-host responses after intestinal transplantation. General observations from the study: Early after transplant, HvG declines were associated with peak levels of circulating GvH clones. The recipient marrow held GvH clones, and some of them showed up first in ileum or blood. High graft-versus-host to host-versus-graft T cell clonal ratios marked allografts of patients with graft-donor macrochimerism.

The assay was immunoSEQ multiplex PCR, and TCRdb's table has in-frame clones only and misses some. Here the sample spans about 22,000 clones, about 57% being singletons. Unmatched junction bases numbered 5, after V lost 4 bases and J lost 4 bases. The length of the CDR3 is 16 residues. Germline V gives CDR1 SGHTA, CDR2 FQGNSA. The source material was alloreactive CD4+ T cells from a mixed lymphocyte reaction culture, sampled before intestinal transplant. Subset in this sample: CFSE-low proliferating T cells sorted from roughly 6-day pre-transplant mixed lymphocyte reaction (GvH or HvG direction). This clonotype was sampled from a human patient who received an intestinal transplant. The chain carries TRBV7-2 and TRBJ2-7; 15 nucleotides agree with TRBD2. CDR3 DNA: TGTGCCAGCAGCTCGGGACTAGCGGGAGGCCGATACGAGCAGTACTTC. Encoded protein: CASSSGLAGGRYEQYF.